This entry describes one T cell receptor beta chain. Within the sample, other DNA sequences also encode this same CDR3. The data were taken from a study of cytomegalovirus exposure and HLA in healthy donors. Use of 60 Vbeta and 13 Jbeta primers characterized the PCR. The repertoire was sequenced with immunoSEQ multiplex PCR; TCRdb's copy has only in-frame clones and lacks some. The table records 150,000 to 200,000 clones, about three quarters of them present only once. The sequencing input was PBMCs. The TCR sequence derives from a man younger than 30 in good health and CMV-seropositive.

This chain's CDR3 is CASSLSGSSYNEQFF. In nucleotides, the CDR3 is TGCGCCAGCAGCCTCAGCGGCAGCTCCTACAATGAGCAGTTCTTC. V gene TRBV5-1 combines with J gene TRBJ2-1, with D perhaps matching TRBD2 (5 bases). V lost 4 bases to trimming and J lost 0 bases, with 11 bases between them. This CDR3 is built from 15 residues. Germline assignment: CDR1 SGHRS and CDR2 YFSETQ. The full variable domain, in which reference TRBV5-1 and TRBJ2-1 provide the parts outside the CDR3, is KAGVTQTPRYLIKTRGQQVTLSCSPISGHRSVSWYQQTPGQGLQFLFEYFSETQRNKGNFPGRFSGRQFSNSRSEMNVSTLELGDSALYLCASSLSGSSYNEQFFGPGTRLTVL.